This T cell receptor beta chain was observed in a study of T cells of healthy individuals. Via MiXCR, TCRdb re-called the 5' RACE reads, giving one row per CDR3 protein. The repertoire holds about 96,000 distinct CDR3 sequences, with under 20% as singletons. V lost 5 bases and J lost 3, with 16 bases in between. Germline assignment: CDR1 ENHRY and CDR2 SYGVKD. CDR3 length: 16 residues. J is TRBJ2-2 and V is TRBV10-3; tentative D call: TRBD1 (5 bases). The origin of this receptor is a human donor in good health. The DNA for the CDR3 is TGTGCCATCAGTTTTCGGTTGGGGCAGGACACCGGGGAGCTGTTTTTT. It codes for CAISFRLGQDTGELFF.